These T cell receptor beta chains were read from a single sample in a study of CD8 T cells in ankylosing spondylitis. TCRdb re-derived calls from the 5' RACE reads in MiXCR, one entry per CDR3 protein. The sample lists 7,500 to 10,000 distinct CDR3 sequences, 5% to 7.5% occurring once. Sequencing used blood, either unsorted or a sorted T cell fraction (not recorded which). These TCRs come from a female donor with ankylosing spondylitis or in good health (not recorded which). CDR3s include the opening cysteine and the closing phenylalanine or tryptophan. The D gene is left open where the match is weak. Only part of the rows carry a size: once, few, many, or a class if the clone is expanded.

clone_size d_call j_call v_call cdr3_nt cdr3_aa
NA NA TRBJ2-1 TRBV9 TGTGCCAGCAGCGTAGATGGAGATGAGCAGTTCTTC CASSVDGDEQFF
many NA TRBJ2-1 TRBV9 TGTGCCAGCAGCGGCGGACAGTTGGATGAGCAGTTCTTC CASSGGQLDEQFF
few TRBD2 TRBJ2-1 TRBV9 TGTGCCAGCAGCGTAGGAGAGCGGGAAGGGGATGAGCAGTTCTTC CASSVGEREGDEQFF
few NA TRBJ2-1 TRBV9 TGTGCCAGCAGCGAGGGCCACTACAATGAGCAGTTCTTC CASSEGHYNEQFF
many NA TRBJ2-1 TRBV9 TGTGCCAGCAGCCTAGGGCGGAATGAGCAGTTCTTC CASSLGRNEQFF
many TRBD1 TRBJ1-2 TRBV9 TGTGCCAGCAGCGTCCACCGGGACAGGGATCATGGCTACACCTTC CASSVHRDRDHGYTF
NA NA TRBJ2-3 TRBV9 TGTGCCAGCGACGAAACGGGCACAGATACGCAGTATTTT CASDETGTDTQYF
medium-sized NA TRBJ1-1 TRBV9 TGTGCCAGCAGCCCGGGGGTCGGAACTGAAGCTTTCTTT CASSPGVGTEAFF
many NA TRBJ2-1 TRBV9 TGTGCCAGCAGCGTAGATTTAGCGGCCTGGGGCAATGAGCAGTTCTTC CASSVDLAAWGNEQFF
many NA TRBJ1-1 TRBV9 TGTGCCAGCAGCGTAGGACTAACAGGGACTGAAGCTTTCTTT CASSVGLTGTEAFF
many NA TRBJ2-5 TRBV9 TGTGCCAGCAGTCCTGGGCAGGGTACGGGAGAGACCCAGTACTTC CASSPGQGTGETQYF
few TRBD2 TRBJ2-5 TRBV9 TGTGCCAGCAGCGTAGGCGGGGGGGCAGAGGAGACCCAGTACTTC CASSVGGGAEETQYF
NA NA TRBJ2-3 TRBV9 TGTGCCAGCAGCGTATTCGGCGGGCAAGCTAGCACAGATACGCAGTATTTT CASSVFGGQASTDTQYF
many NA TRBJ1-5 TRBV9 TGTGCCAGCAGCGCTGAGGGTCAGCCCCAGCATTTT CASSAEGQPQHF
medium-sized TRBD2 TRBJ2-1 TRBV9 TGTGCCAGCAGCCGTGGACTAGCGGGAGATGGGGAGCAGTTCTTC CASSRGLAGDGEQFF
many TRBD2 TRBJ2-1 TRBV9 TGTGCCAGCAGCGTAGCGGCTAGCGGCAATGAGCAGTTCTTC CASSVAASGNEQFF
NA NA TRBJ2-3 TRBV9 TGTGCCAGCAGCGCAAGCGGGGACAACACAGATACGCAGTATTTT CASSASGDNTDTQYF
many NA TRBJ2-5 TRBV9 TGTGCCAGCAGCGTAGACCTGAAACAAGAGACCCAGTACTTC CASSVDLKQETQYF
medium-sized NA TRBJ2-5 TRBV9 TGTGCCAGCAGCCCCGGAGGGGGCGGAGAGACCCAGTACTTC CASSPGGGGETQYF
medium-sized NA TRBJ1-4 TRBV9 TGTGCCAGCAGCGCGGGAGACGGGTGGGGTGAAAAACTGTTTTTT CASSAGDGWGEKLFF
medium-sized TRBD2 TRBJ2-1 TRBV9 TGTGCCAGCAGCGTACGGACTAGCGGTTACAATGAGCAGTTCTTC CASSVRTSGYNEQFF
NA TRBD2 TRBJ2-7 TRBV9 TGTGCCAGCAGCCCCCGGACTAGTTTCGAGCAGTACTTC CASSPRTSFEQYF
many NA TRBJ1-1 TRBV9 TGTGCCAGCAGCGTAGTAACAGGGCGGGAAGCTTTCTTT CASSVVTGREAFF
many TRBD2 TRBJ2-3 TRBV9 TGTGCCAGCAGCGTCGGGACTAGCGGCACAGATACGCAGTATTTT CASSVGTSGTDTQYF
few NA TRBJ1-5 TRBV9 TGTGCCAGCAGCGTGGAAGGGAACCTCAATCAGCCCCAGCATTTT CASSVEGNLNQPQHF
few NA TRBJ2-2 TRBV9 TGTGCCAGCAGCGTAGCTAAGAACAGCCCGAACACCGGGGAGCTGTTTTTT CASSVAKNSPNTGELFF
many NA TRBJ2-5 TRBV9 TGTGCCAGCAGCGTAGCTGGTGTAGGGGGGGGCTGGGAGACCCAGTACTTC CASSVAGVGGGWETQYF